Listed below are T cell receptor beta chains from one sample, sequenced in a study of cytomegalovirus exposure and HLA in healthy donors. This table comes from immunoSEQ multiplex PCR, and its TCRdb copy is limited to in-frame clones, with some not included. The sample holds tens of thousands of clones, more than 75% seen once. Sequencing was carried out using PBMCs. Receptors were obtained from a man aged 18-30 years in good health and CMV-seronegative. CDR3s include the opening cysteine and the closing phenylalanine or tryptophan. A D gene is named only where the DNA matches it firmly.

TRBV5-1	TRBJ1-1	.	CASSLVSVRDSRGRPEAFF	TGCGCCAGCAGCTTGGTATCAGTTCGGGATTCCAGGGGTCGCCCTGAAGCTTTCTTT
TRBV5-1	TRBJ2-1	TRBD1	CASSSGQVLFF	TGCGCCAGCAGCTCCGGACAGGTCCTGTTCTTC
TRBV19	TRBJ2-5	TRBD1	CASSKDRGDSQETQYF	TGTGCCAGTAGTAAGGACAGGGGGGACTCCCAAGAGACCCAGTACTTC
TRBV11-2	TRBJ2-7	TRBD2	CASSLGASGTYEQYF	TGTGCCAGCAGCTTAGGGGCTAGCGGGACGTACGAGCAGTACTTC
TRBV25-1	TRBJ2-3	TRBD2	CASSDAGDITDTQYF	TGTGCCAGCAGTGACGCGGGAGATATTACAGATACGCAGTATTTT
TRBV30	TRBJ1-2	TRBD1	CAWDGPPGQGAYGYTF	TGTGCCTGGGACGGTCCACCGGGACAGGGGGCCTATGGCTACACCTTC
TRBV29-1	TRBJ2-3	TRBD1	CSVRDSFTDTQYF	TGCAGCGTCCGGGACAGCTTCACAGATACGCAGTATTTT
TRBV27	TRBJ2-7	.	CASSSLPTGNEQYF	TGTGCCAGCAGTTCCCTACCTACAGGGAACGAGCAGTACTTC
TRBV6-5	TRBJ1-3	TRBD1	CASRKTGSGNTIYF	TGTGCCAGCAGAAAGACAGGGAGCGGAAACACCATATATTTT
TRBV27	TRBJ2-7	TRBD1	CASSTTGGHEQYF	TGTGCCAGCAGTACAACAGGGGGCCACGAGCAGTACTTC
TRBV13	TRBJ2-3	TRBD2	CASSLQGLAGVRADTQYF	TGTGCCAGCAGCCTCCAAGGACTAGCGGGAGTTCGGGCAGATACGCAGTATTTT
TRBV4-1	TRBJ2-3	TRBD2	CASSPMGGGVSTDTQYF	TGCGCCAGCAGCCCCATGGGGGGGGGAGTGAGCACAGATACGCAGTATTTT